These 19 T cell receptor beta chains came from one sample sequenced in a study of blood T cell repertoires in COVID-19. The data were produced by immunoSEQ multiplex PCR, yet TCRdb's version contains in-frame clones alone and is incomplete. The repertoire consists of over 250,000 clones, with 75% to 90% occurring once and the leading ten covering roughly 1.6%. Material for sequencing was peripheral blood. These receptors were taken from a woman aged 40 to 50 who had recovered from COVID-19.

The gene calls are TRBV7-2 and TRBJ1-6; D is undetermined. Germline lookup yields CDR1 SGHTA and CDR2 FQGNSA. There are 15 residues in the CDR3. V was trimmed by 1 base and J by 7 bases, leaving 11 bases between them. The CDR3 here is CASSLEQIWNSPLHF. As DNA, the CDR3 is TGTGCCAGCAGCTTAGAACAGATCTGGAATTCACCCCTCCACTTT.

The chain employs TRBV4-1 and TRBJ2-7; a possible D gene is TRBD1 (5 bases). This CDR3 spans 13 amino acids. The germline CDR1 and CDR2 sequences are MGHRA and YSYEKL. V lost 4 bases and J lost 0, with 7 bases in between. CDR3 sequence (DNA): TGCGCCAGCAGCCCTCAGGGCTCCTACGAGCAGTACTTC. It specifies CASSPQGSYEQYF.

About this clone: At one end the junction does not follow the germline gene, possibly because of a read error. V is TRBV20-1 and J is TRBJ2-3, with TRBD2 identical over 9 bases. CDR1 and CDR2 (germline): DFQATT, SNEGSKA (reference sequence). This CDR3 spans 11 amino acids. This chain's CDR3 is CSAPHPSGVSF. DNA of the CDR3: TGCAGTGCTCCGCACCCTAGCGGGGTGTCTTTT.

This clone came up a few times. V gene TRBV5-5 combines with J gene TRBJ1-2; 12 bases line up with TRBD1. Germline assignment: CDR1 SGHKS and CDR2 YYEKEE (reference sequence). This CDR3 has 15 amino acids. V shed 3 bases, J shed 14 bases, and the junction held 14 bases outside the gene matches. CDR3 amino acids: CASSSTAGTGGPETF. In nucleotides, the CDR3 is TGTGCCAGCAGCTCCACCGCCGGGACAGGGGGCCCGGAGACCTTC.

The gene calls are TRBV11-2 and TRBJ1-2; TRBD1 agrees at 7 bases. The CDR3 is 13 residues long. V was clipped by 9 bases and J by 8 bases; unmatched bases: 12. From germline, CDR1 is SGHAT and CDR2 FQNNGV. The CDR3 bases are TGTGCCAGGGGGGACAGCGTTAGGTTGGGCTACACCTTC. Protein sequence: CARGDSVRLGYTF.

The chain has TRBV28 and TRBJ1-2, with D perhaps TRBD1 (5 bases). The CDR3 contains 14 residues. Trimming took 10 bases from V and 1 from J, leaving 16 bases between them. Germline V gene sequence: CDR1 MDHEN, CDR2 SYDVKM. As DNA, the CDR3 is TGTGCCACCAGAGACAGCACTTTTAACTATGGCTACACCTTC. Residues: CATRDSTFNYGYTF.

The chain combines TRBV18 with TRBJ2-1; weak D call: TRBD2 (6 bases). The germline V gene has CDR1 KGHSH and CDR2 LQKENI. The CDR3 covers 16 residues. Trimming cost V 2 bases and J 0 bases, with 11 bases left between them. CDR3 sequence: CASSPAAGSSYNEQFF. In nucleotides, the CDR3 is TGTGCCAGCTCACCAGCTGCGGGGAGCTCCTACAATGAGCAGTTCTTC.

The chain combines TRBV30 with TRBJ1-2; TRBD1 matches 8 bases. V shed 2 bases, J shed 4 bases, and the junction held 6 bases outside the gene matches. CDR3 length equals 14 residues. Per germline, CDR1 GTSNPN and CDR2 SVGIG (reference sequence). The CDR3 sequence is CAWSQTGAGYGYTF. CDR3 sequence (DNA): TGTGCCTGGAGTCAGACAGGGGCAGGCTATGGCTACACCTTC.

The J gene is TRBJ1-4, the V gene TRBV5-6; D may be TRBD1 (5 bases). This CDR3 contains 15 residues. The V end was cut by 5 bases, the J end by 4 bases, with 15 bases between. Germline CDR1 is SGHDT and CDR2 is YYEEEE. The DNA for the CDR3 is TGTGCCAGCAGTTCCGCTTCGGGGGGTAATGAAAAACTGTTTTTT. It yields the protein CASSSASGGNEKLFF.

The CDR3 reads CSVERRLAGTDTQYF. DNA of the CDR3: TGCAGCGTTGAACGACGACTAGCCGGCACAGATACGCAGTATTTT. This chain links TRBV29-1 with TRBJ2-3; TRBD2 agrees at 7 bases. Trimming removed 2 bases from V and 1 base from J; junction bases left unmatched: 6. In germline, CDR1 is SQVTM, CDR2 ANQGSEA. This CDR3 is built from 15 residues.

This clone was recorded a few times. The CDR3 DNA sequence: TGTGCCAGCAGTGGACAGGGCGGCACCATATATTTT. It yields the protein CASSGQGGTIYF. The chain uses TRBV2 and TRBJ1-3; 7 positions agree with TRBD1. Germline V gene lookup returns CDR1 SNHLY and CDR2 FYNNEI. The CDR3 covers 12 residues. Losses at the gene ends were 4 bases for V and 9 bases for J; bases not matched to a gene: 3. Drawing the rest from reference TRBV2 and TRBJ1-3, the complete variable domain is EPEVTQTPSHQVTQMGQEVILRCVPISNHLYFYWYRQILGQKVEFLVSFYNNEISEKSEIFDDQFSVERPDGSNFTLKIRSTKLEDSAMYFCASSGQGGTIYFGEGSWLTVV.

In its sample, this clone was seen once. This chain joins TRBV5-6 and TRBJ2-7; 7 nucleotides line up with TRBD1. CDR1 and CDR2 from the germline V gene are SGHDT and YYEEEE. The CDR3 runs 14 residues. V dropped 4 bases and J dropped 2; count of bases not matched to a gene: 6. The DNA of the CDR3 is TGTGCCAGCAGCCAAAGGGGGCTCACCTACGAGCAGTACTTC. It is translated as CASSQRGLTYEQYF.

The J gene is TRBJ2-7, the V gene TRBV27; tentatively, D is TRBD2 (6 bases). Germline V CDR1 and CDR2: MNHEY, SMNVEV (reference sequence). Deletions cut 6 bases from V and 3 bases from J, with 9 bases between. The CDR3 spans 12 residues. The CDR3: CASRDYHYEQYF. CDR3 DNA: TGTGCCAGCAGGGACTACCACTACGAGCAGTACTTC.

Regarding this clone: A much larger clonotype is one base distant, so this may be a read error. The V and J genes are TRBV7-9 and TRBJ1-1; no clear D gene. Germline assignment: CDR1 SEHNR and CDR2 FQNEAQ (reference sequence). CDR3 length: 13 amino acids. The ends were cut back, 1 base at V and 1 base at J, with 4 bases in the middle. This CDR3 reads CASSLDSNTEAFF. The CDR3 DNA is TGTGCCAGCAGCTTAGACTCGAACACTGAAGCTTTCTTT.

This rearrangement joins TRBV6-6 to TRBJ2-5, with 9 bases aligning to TRBD1. The V and J ends lost 9 bases and 5 bases, in that order; junction bases with no gene match: 4. Germline-derived CDR1 and CDR2 are MNHNY and SVGAGI (reference sequence). The CDR3 loop spans 12 amino acids. The CDR3 bases are TGTGCCAGTAACAGGGGGCGGGAGACCCAGTACTTC. Its translation is CASNRGRETQYF.

J is TRBJ1-5 and V is TRBV2; 7 bases fit TRBD1. The CDR3 sequence is 13 residues long. Germline V gene data show CDR1 as SNHLY and CDR2 as FYNNEI. After removal of 4 bases from V and 7 bases from J, the junction contained 4 bases not matched to a gene. CDR3 protein: CASSAGQQQPQHF. The DNA of the CDR3 is TGTGCCAGCAGTGCGGGACAGCAGCAGCCCCAGCATTTT.

The chain combines TRBV2 with TRBJ2-3, with D maybe TRBD1 (5 bases). The CDR3 is 13 residues long. Germline lookup yields CDR1 SNHLY and CDR2 FYNNEI. The germline V and J ends were trimmed by 6 bases and 8 bases, with 15 bases remaining between them. CDR3 in amino acids: CASSGPWGGTQYF. The CDR3 DNA reads TGTGCCAGCAGCGGACCCTGGGGCGGTACGCAGTATTTT.

This clone appeared a single time. This chain connects TRBV9 to TRBJ2-5; 10 bases match TRBD2. The germline V gene has CDR1 SGDLS and CDR2 YYNGEE. The CDR3 is 16 residues long. Trimming at V came to 0 bases and at J to 5 bases, leaving 7 bases not matched to a gene. For the CDR3, the DNA is TGTGCCAGCAGCGTAGGAGTTAGCGGGGGGTTGGAGACCCAGTACTTC. It codes for CASSVGVSGGLETQYF.

The V call is TRBV5-4, the J call TRBJ1-2; 8 bases match TRBD1. CDR3 length: 14 amino acids. CDR1 and CDR2 from the germline V gene are SGHNT and YYREEE (reference sequence). Unmatched junction bases numbered 2, after V lost 4 bases and J lost 0 bases. The CDR3 DNA reads TGTGCCAGCAGCCCGGACAGGGCTAACTATGGCTACACCTTC. Amino acid sequence: CASSPDRANYGYTF.